This section outlines one TCR beta chain sequence together with its context. The CDR3 has 15 amino acids. Germline lookup yields CDR1 SGHTS and CDR2 YDEGEE. V lost 4 bases, J lost 0 bases, and 11 bases lay in between. Participant age was roughly 18 to 89 years, and participants resided in fewer than 30 US areas. Participant reports of clinical history set cohort assignment. Measured with immunoSEQ multiplex PCR; TCRdb has only the in-frame clones, and not every one. The data show approximately 400,000 clones, approximately 89% seen once. The sample belongs to a study of blood T cell repertoires in COVID-19. About the study: Samples of COVID-19 (acute and convalescent) were obtained from the United States, Italy and Spain.

Sequencing was performed on PBMCs or T cells enriched from blood (not recorded which). This sequence originates from a man aged 25-45 years who had recovered from COVID-19. This rearrangement joins TRBV5-8 to TRBJ1-5; perhaps TRBD1 as D (6 bases). CDR3 residues: CASSQGFVSNQPQHF. CDR3 in DNA: TGTGCCAGCAGCCAGGGGTTCGTTAGCAATCAGCCCCAGCATTTT.